One sample yielded the 23 T cell receptor beta chains listed below, sequenced in a study of T cell repertoires in cytomegalovirus infection. Their specific antigens are unknown. TCRdb analysed the reads with MiXCR anew, one entry per CDR3 protein. The sample has fewer than 70,000 distinct CDR3 sequences; more than 25% are singletons. This specimen consisted of CD8+ T cells from cultured PBMCs, obtained from culture after CMV antigen stimulation. These receptors were collected from a human donor in good health (CMV status not recorded). Some clones in this sample may be carry-over from other donors' samples.

This clonotype came up once. The rearrangement links TRBV19 to TRBJ2-1; 7 bases agree with TRBD1. There are 15 residues in the CDR3. The germline gives CDR1 LNHDA, CDR2 SQIVND (reference sequence). V shed 6 bases, J shed 4 bases, and the junction held 9 bases outside the gene matches. CDR3 residues: CASSPRQGGYNEQFF. The CDR3 nucleotides are TGTGCCAGTAGCCCCCGACAGGGCGGTTACAATGAGCAGTTCTTC.

J is TRBJ1-1 and V is TRBV9; D unresolved. Per the germline V gene, CDR1 is SGDLS and CDR2 is YYNGEE. V lost 2 bases and J 1 base, leaving 6 bases between the germline ends. The CDR3 contains 13 residues. The CDR3 bases are TGTGCCAGCAGCGTTAATCCGAACACTGAAGCTTTCTTT. Its protein is CASSVNPNTEAFF. The complete variable domain, with remaining parts taken from reference TRBV9 and TRBJ1-1, reads DSGVTQTPKHLITATGQRVTLRCSPRSGDLSVYWYQQSLDQGLQFLIQYYNGEERAKGNILERFSAQQFPDLHSELNLSSLELGDSALYFCASSVNPNTEAFFGQGTRLTVV.

The rearrangement joins TRBV20-1 to TRBJ2-3; 13 bases align to TRBD2. CDR1 DFQATT and CDR2 SNEGSKA come from the germline V gene (reference sequence). Losses at the gene ends were 3 bases for V and 6 bases for J; bases not matched to a gene: 6. The CDR3 sequence is 15 residues long. The CDR3 nucleotides are TGCAGTGCTAGGGGACTAGCGGGGTTCGGGGATACGCAGTATTTT. This translates into CSARGLAGFGDTQYF.

This clonotype showed up just a few times. The chain employs TRBV3-1 and TRBJ2-7; D could derive from TRBD1 or TRBD2 (5 bases each). Trimming took off 7 bases at V and 4 bases at J, with 17 bases between the two ends. Looked up from germline, CDR1 is LGHDT and CDR2 is YNNKEL (reference sequence). The CDR3 runs 14 residues. The CDR3 nucleotides are TGTGCCAGCAAGGCCAGGGCGGAGGCTTACGAGCAGTACTTC. This gives the protein CASKARAEAYEQYF.

For this clonotype: This clone may be a read error of a much larger clone one base away. The J gene is TRBJ2-1, the V gene TRBV6-6, with unresolved D. Germline loops: CDR1 MNHNY, CDR2 SVGAGI (reference sequence). This CDR3 has 14 residues. In DNA form, the CDR3 reads TGTGCCAGCAGCGGACGAACAACTTTGGATGACCAGTTCTTC. Amino acid sequence: CASSGRTTLDDQFF.

This chain links TRBV6-6 with TRBJ2-7; TRBD2 might be the D (6 bases). The CDR3 loop spans 13 amino acids. The germline V gene encodes CDR1 MNHNY and CDR2 SVGAGI (reference sequence). V was shortened by 10 bases and J by 0 bases, with 13 bases between the two germline ends. CDR3 sequence reads: CAITGGISYEQYF. The CDR3 region has the DNA TGTGCCATAACTGGCGGGATCTCCTACGAGCAGTACTTC.

The chain joins TRBV29-1 to TRBJ1-3; the D gene is possibly TRBD1 (6 bases). This CDR3 has 14 amino acids. Trimming left V 2 bases short and J 2 bases short, with 10 bases between. CDR1 SQVTM and CDR2 ANQGSEA come from the germline V gene. The CDR3 nucleotides are TGCAGCGTTGAATCCGGGACAACTGGAAACACCATATATTTT. It is translated as CSVESGTTGNTIYF.

This chain uses TRBV20-1 with TRBJ2-3; 7 bases are shared with TRBD2. V trimming: 3 bases; J trimming: 6 bases; junction bases outside the gene matches: 3. This CDR3 is built from 12 residues. CDR1 and CDR2 from the germline V gene are DFQATT and SNEGSKA (reference sequence). The chain's CDR3 is CSASGRYDTQYF. The CDR3 nucleotides read TGCAGTGCTAGCGGGAGGTATGATACGCAGTATTTT.

This clonotype has a count of ten or more. The rearrangement links TRBV12-3 or TRBV12-4 to TRBJ1-2, with 9 bases lining up with TRBD1. V trimming: 6 bases; J trimming: 1 base; junction bases outside the gene matches: 6. The CDR3 is 15 amino acids. The CDR3 protein is CASRPGQGYNYGYTF. The CDR3 region has the DNA TGTGCCAGCAGGCCGGGACAGGGATATAACTATGGCTACACCTTC.

This CDR3 reads CASISAVEAFF. In DNA form, the CDR3 reads TGTGCCAGCATATCCGCCGTGGAAGCTTTCTTT. V is TRBV6-1 and J is TRBJ1-1; D remains unclear. Trimming stripped 7 bases from V and 8 bases from J, with 11 bases between. CDR1 and CDR2 from the germline V gene are MNHNS and SASEGT. CDR3 length: 11 amino acids.

A few counts support this clonotype. The rearrangement uses TRBV7-9 and TRBJ2-7, with 10 bases fitting TRBD1. The germline V gene has CDR1 SEHNR and CDR2 FQNEAQ (reference sequence). CDR3 length: 15 amino acids. J lost 1 base, V lost 3 bases, and 3 bases had no gene match. CDR3 bases: TGTGCCAGCAGCTTCGGGACAGGGGCTTCCTACGAGCAGTACTTC. It codes for CASSFGTGASYEQYF.

There are a few counts of this clonotype. The rearrangement links TRBV27 to TRBJ2-1; 7 bases align to TRBD1. CDR1 is MNHEY and CDR2 is SMNVEV in the germline V gene (reference sequence). J was trimmed by 5 bases and V by 6 bases; bases with no gene match: 7. The CDR3 is made up of 14 amino acids. DNA of the CDR3: TGTGCCAGCAGGAACCCGGACAGGAACAATGAGCAGTTCTTC. Its translation is CASRNPDRNNEQFF.

The genes are TRBV7-2 and TRBJ2-5, with a tentative D call TRBD2 (5 bases). This CDR3 has 14 residues. Germline V CDR1 and CDR2: SGHTA, FQGNSA. V was cut by 2 bases and J by 1 base, with 8 bases left in between. The CDR3 sequence: CASSLRRSQETQYF. Written as DNA, the CDR3 is TGTGCCAGCAGCTTACGGAGGTCCCAAGAGACCCAGTACTTC.

In its sample, this clonotype was seen a few times. The chain joins TRBV27 to TRBJ2-3, with D possibly matching TRBD1 (6 bases). Trimming stripped 2 bases from V and 6 bases from J, with 9 bases between. Germline V gives CDR1 MNHEY, CDR2 SMNVEV (reference sequence). CDR3 length equals 13 residues. CDR3 coding DNA: TGTGCCAGCAGTTTAGCGAGGGGGGATACGCAGTATTTT. The encoded protein is CASSLARGDTQYF.

This clonotype was counted only a few times. The chain combines TRBV4-1 with TRBJ2-7, with D perhaps matching TRBD1 (5 bases). Per the germline V gene, CDR1 is MGHRA and CDR2 is YSYEKL. The CDR3 is 17 amino acids. The V gene lost 4 bases and the J gene lost 1 base, with 20 bases spanning the gap. DNA of the CDR3: TGCGCCAGCAGCCCTTCAGGGAATCCCGGCAATTCCTACGAGCAGTACTTC. Translated: CASSPSGNPGNSYEQYF.

A remark on this clonotype: A much larger clone differs by one base, so this may be a read error. This chain links TRBV12-3 or TRBV12-4 with TRBJ1-4, with TRBD1 matching 9 bases. The CDR3 contains 15 residues. The CDR3 protein is CVSSGAGTGLEKLFF. In nucleotides, the CDR3 is TGTGTCAGCAGTGGGGCCGGGACAGGGCTTGAAAAACTGTTTTTT.

This clonotype was seen only a few times. This chain uses TRBV7-6 with TRBJ1-4; no firm D call. The CDR3 has 11 residues. Germline CDR1 SGHVS, CDR2 FNYEAQ. V lost 4 bases and J lost 12, with 9 bases in between. The CDR3, as DNA: TGTGCCAGCAGCTCGATCGGGGAACTGTTTTTT. Amino acid sequence: CASSSIGELFF.

This clonotype has only a few counts. The V call is TRBV19, the J call TRBJ1-2; D gene ambiguous. The CDR3 sequence is 15 residues long. Germline values: CDR1 LNHDA, CDR2 SQIVND (reference sequence). V lost 3 bases, J lost 4 bases, and 15 bases lay in between. CDR3 sequence: CASSIVSASPYGYTF. Written as DNA, the CDR3 is TGTGCCAGTAGTATCGTTTCCGCCTCGCCCTATGGCTACACCTTC.

This clonotype occurred many times. Here the CDR3 reads CASSLDEGYTGELFF. The CDR3 nucleotides are TGTGCCAGCAGCTTAGACGAGGGGTACACCGGGGAGCTGTTTTTT. The chain employs TRBV7-2 and TRBJ2-2; D might be TRBD1 or TRBD2, each matching 5 bases. Deletions cut 1 base from V and 3 bases from J, with 9 bases between. This CDR3 contains 15 residues. The V gene's germline CDR1 is SGHTA and CDR2 FQGNSA. The full variable domain, its missing parts supplied by reference TRBV7-2 and TRBJ2-2, is GAGVSQSPSNKVTEKGKDVELRCDPISGHTALYWYRQSLGQGLEFLIYFQGNSAPDKSGLPSDRFSAERTGGSVSTLTIQRTQQEDSAVYLCASSLDEGYTGELFFGEGSRLTVL.

The J gene is TRBJ2-7, the V gene TRBV20-1; tentative D call: TRBD1 (6 bases). Deletions cut 0 bases from V and 5 bases from J, with 8 bases between. The CDR3 loop spans 12 amino acids. In germline, CDR1 is DFQATT, CDR2 SNEGSKA (reference sequence). The chain's CDR3 is CSAREQGHEQYF. As DNA, the CDR3 is TGCAGTGCTAGAGAACAGGGCCACGAGCAGTACTTC.

The chain employs TRBV27 and TRBJ2-2; D gene uncertain. V was pared by 7 bases and J by 4 bases, with 16 bases between. Germline lookup yields CDR1 MNHEY and CDR2 SMNVEV (reference sequence). The CDR3 has 15 amino acids. In DNA, the CDR3 is TGTGCCAGCACCATTAGGGCAAGCTCCACCGGGGAGCTGTTTTTT. It codes for CASTIRASSTGELFF.

In its sample, this clonotype was seen a few times. This chain uses TRBV19 with TRBJ1-6, with 10 bases fitting TRBD1. Germline lookup yields CDR1 LNHDA and CDR2 SQIVND (reference sequence). The CDR3 is 15 residues long. V gave up 1 base and J gave up 9 bases; unmatched junction bases: 3. This chain's CDR3 is CASSIGGQGSSPLHF. CDR3 coding DNA: TGTGCCAGTAGTATAGGGGGACAGGGGAGTTCACCCCTCCACTTT.

This chain joins TRBV14 and TRBJ2-1; D not resolved. The length of the CDR3 is 17 residues. CDR1 and CDR2 (germline): SGHDN, FVKESK. Between the trimmed V and J ends, which lost 0 bases and 0 bases, there was a span of 12 bases. The CDR3 protein is CASSQDSGVLSYNEQFF. The CDR3 DNA reads as TGTGCCAGCAGCCAAGATAGTGGAGTCCTCTCCTACAATGAGCAGTTCTTC. Variable domain in full (rest from reference TRBV14 and TRBJ2-1): EAGVTQFPSHSVIEKGQTVTLRCDPISGHDNLYWYRRVMGKEIKFLLHFVKESKQDESGMPNNRFLAERTGGTYSTLKVQPAELEDSGVYFCASSQDSGVLSYNEQFFGPGTRLTVL.